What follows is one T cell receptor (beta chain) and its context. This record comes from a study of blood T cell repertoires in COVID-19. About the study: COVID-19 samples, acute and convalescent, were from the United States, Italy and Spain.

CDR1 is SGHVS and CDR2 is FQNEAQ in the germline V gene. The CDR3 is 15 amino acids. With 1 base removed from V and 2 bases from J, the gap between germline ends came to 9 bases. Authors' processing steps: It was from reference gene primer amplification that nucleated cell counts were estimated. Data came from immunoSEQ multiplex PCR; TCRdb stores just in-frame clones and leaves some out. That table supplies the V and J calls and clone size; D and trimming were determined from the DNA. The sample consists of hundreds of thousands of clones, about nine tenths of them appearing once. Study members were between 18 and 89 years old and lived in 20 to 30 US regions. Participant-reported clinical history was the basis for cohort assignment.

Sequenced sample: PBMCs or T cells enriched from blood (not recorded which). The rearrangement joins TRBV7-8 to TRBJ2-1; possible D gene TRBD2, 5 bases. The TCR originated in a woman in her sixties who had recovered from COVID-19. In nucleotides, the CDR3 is TGTGCCAGCAGCTTAGTACCGGGAACCTACAATGAGCAGTTCTTC. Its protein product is CASSLVPGTYNEQFF.